The 22 T cell receptor beta chains given below trace back to one sample, sequenced in a study of T-cell memory formation after mild COVID-19. TCRdb reanalysed the 5' RACE reads using MiXCR and keeps one entry per CDR3 protein. The sample gives over 9,500 distinct CDR3 sequences, about 14% of which show up once; about 55% is in the top ten. Sequences were obtained from PBMCs or a T cell subset sorted from them (not recorded which). The source of these receptors is a man in his late teens or twenties who had mild COVID-19 (a few samples of this study predate the infection). Cell type and time point are not known.

This clonotype appeared many times. V and J are TRBV5-1 and TRBJ2-2, with 11 bases identical to TRBD1. The germline CDR1 and CDR2 sequences are SGHRS and YFSETQ. J lost 5 bases, V lost 1 base, and 7 bases had no gene match. There are 17 residues in the CDR3. The CDR3 sequence is CASSLLDRGRKTGELFF. CDR3 DNA sequence: TGCGCCAGCAGCTTGTTGGACAGGGGGCGCAAAACCGGGGAGCTGTTTTTT.

This clonotype was seen ten or more times. This chain joins TRBV27 and TRBJ2-7; a weak D match, TRBD2 (5 bases). Deletions cut 5 bases from V and 1 base from J, with 12 bases between. The CDR3 spans 14 residues. The germline V gene encodes CDR1 MNHEY and CDR2 SMNVEV (reference sequence). CDR3 region: CASSERPWSYEQYF. DNA for the CDR3: TGTGCCAGCAGTGAGCGGCCCTGGTCCTACGAGCAGTACTTC.

This clonotype is a singleton in its sample. The chain joins TRBV6-6 to TRBJ2-7, with D perhaps assigned TRBD1 or TRBD2 (5 bases each). V was shortened by 2 bases and J by 2 bases, with 7 bases between the two germline ends. The germline gives CDR1 MNHNY, CDR2 SVGAGI (reference sequence). This CDR3 is built from 13 residues. The CDR3 DNA is TGTGCCAGCAGTTACGGGGGTACCTACGAGCAGTACTTC. This sequence encodes CASSYGGTYEQYF.

This chain uses TRBV6-5 with TRBJ2-7; the D is unclear. The CDR3 covers 15 residues. The germline V and J ends were trimmed by 5 bases and 0 bases, with 14 bases remaining between them. In germline, CDR1 is MNHEY, CDR2 SVGAGI. This chain's CDR3 is CASSPSTYSSYEQYF. The CDR3 nucleotides read TGTGCCAGCAGTCCCTCGACCTATAGCTCCTACGAGCAGTACTTC.

The chain couples TRBV7-2 to TRBJ2-5, with TRBD1 matching 7 bases. The CDR3 sequence is 16 residues long. The V gene's germline CDR1 is SGHTA and CDR2 FQGNSA. V gave up 4 bases and J gave up 2 bases; unmatched junction bases: 10. CDR3 coding DNA: TGTGCCAGCAGCTCTAACACAGGGGCAGTTCAAGAGACCCAGTACTTC. This gives the protein CASSSNTGAVQETQYF.

The table lists this clonotype with many counts. This chain uses TRBV21-1 with TRBJ1-5. TRBV21-1 is a documented pseudogene. The CDR3 has 16 amino acids. DNA of the CDR3: TGTGCCAGCCGTCGGGCCGTGGGAACCAACGATCAGCCCCAGCATTTT. The encoded protein is CASRRAVGTNDQPQHF.

This clonotype was seen many times. In nucleotides, the CDR3 is TGCGCCAGCCGCCCCGGGCGACCCGCGCACGGCAATGAGCAGTTCTTC. Translated, it gives CASRPGRPAHGNEQFF. The V gene is TRBV5-1, the J gene TRBJ2-1; D is undetermined. The CDR3 covers 16 residues. Between the trimmed V and J ends, which lost 7 bases and 6 bases, there was a span of 23 bases. Germline V gene lookup returns CDR1 SGHRS and CDR2 YFSETQ.

This clonotype has at least ten counts. CDR3 coding DNA: TGTGCCAGCAGCTTAGATTTCCCAGATACGCAGTATTTT. Translated, it gives CASSLDFPDTQYF. The rearrangement uses TRBV7-6 and TRBJ2-3; D unresolved. The V and J ends lost 1 base and 4 bases respectively, with 6 bases between them. In germline, CDR1 is SGHVS, CDR2 FNYEAQ. This CDR3 has 13 residues.

In its sample, this clonotype was seen many times. The CDR3 DNA reads as TGTGCCAGCAGCTTTAGTAGCGGGGGGGCAGATACGCAGTATTTT. As protein: CASSFSSGGADTQYF. This sequence joins TRBV7-8 and TRBJ2-3; TRBD2 matches at 11 bases. Trimming removed 3 bases from V and 4 bases from J; junction bases left unmatched: 3. Germline-derived CDR1 and CDR2 are SGHVS and FQNEAQ. The CDR3 has 15 amino acids.

This clonotype was observed at least ten times. V and J are TRBV5-1 and TRBJ1-1, with 9 bases fitting TRBD1. CDR3 length: 14 amino acids. The germline V gene encodes CDR1 SGHRS and CDR2 YFSETQ. With 4 bases clipped from V and 4 bases from J, the junction kept 5 bases outside the gene matches. In DNA form, the CDR3 reads TGCGCCAGCAGCAGGGACAGGGTCGGCACTGAAGCTTTCTTT. This codes for CASSRDRVGTEAFF. Together with reference TRBV5-1 and TRBJ1-1, the CDR3 gives the full variable domain: KAGVTQTPRYLIKTRGQQVTLSCSPISGHRSVSWYQQTPGQGLQFLFEYFSETQRNKGNFPGRFSGRQFSNSRSEMNVSTLELGDSALYLCASSRDRVGTEAFFGQGTRLTVV.

Ten or more counts support this clonotype. The V and J genes are TRBV6-5 and TRBJ1-2; D may be TRBD1 (6 bases). CDR3 length equals 16 residues. Germline values: CDR1 MNHEY, CDR2 SVGAGI. V lost 2 bases, J lost 0 bases, and 13 bases lay in between. CDR3 protein: CASSYRTARANYGYTF. As DNA, the CDR3 is TGTGCCAGCAGTTACAGGACAGCCCGAGCTAACTATGGCTACACCTTC.

This clonotype was seen repeatedly, ten times or more. The V and J genes are TRBV20-1 and TRBJ2-5; D gene unclear. Trimming stripped 1 base from V and 5 bases from J, with 2 bases between. This CDR3 is built from 10 residues. From germline, CDR1 is DFQATT and CDR2 SNEGSKA (reference sequence). CDR3 coding DNA: TGCAGTGCTAGAGCGGAGACCCAGTACTTC. As protein: CSARAETQYF.

Of note for this clonotype: A much more abundant neighbour one base away suggests this may be a read error. The chain employs TRBV28 and TRBJ2-5, with 7 bases lining up with TRBD1. The CDR3 has 15 amino acids. Germline-derived CDR1 and CDR2 are MDHEN and SYDVKM. Here the CDR3 DNA reads TGTGACAGCAGTTTACTTACAGGGGTCCTAGAGACCCAGTACTTC. Translated, it gives CDSSLLTGVLETQYF.

This clonotype was counted at least ten times. This rearrangement joins TRBV12-5 to TRBJ2-3, with 7 bases matching TRBD1. Trimming cost V 0 bases and J 2 bases; bases outside gene matches: 2. Per the germline V gene, CDR1 is LGHNT and CDR2 is FRNRAP. The CDR3 is 15 residues long. DNA of the CDR3: TGTGCTAGTGGTTTGGTTGACAGGGTCACAGATACGCAGTATTTT. Its translation: CASGLVDRVTDTQYF. Supplemented by reference TRBV12-5 and TRBJ2-3, the full variable domain reads DARVTQTPRHKVTEMGQEVTMRCQPILGHNTVFWYRQTMMQGLELLAYFRNRAPLDDSGMPKDRFSAEMPDATLATLKIQPSEPRDSAVYFCASGLVDRVTDTQYFGPGTRLTVL.

This clonotype appeared many times. V gene TRBV6-5 combines with J gene TRBJ2-1, with 9 bases aligning to TRBD1. J was trimmed by 8 bases and V by 5 bases; bases with no gene match: 7. This CDR3 spans 14 amino acids. Per the germline V gene, CDR1 is MNHEY and CDR2 is SVGAGI. The CDR3 protein is CASSRGQGWDEQFF. The CDR3 coding sequence is TGTGCCAGCAGTCGGGGACAGGGTTGGGATGAGCAGTTCTTC.

In its sample, this clonotype was seen many times. The chain employs TRBV2 and TRBJ2-1, with 9 bases aligning to TRBD2. This CDR3 contains 15 residues. Germline CDR1 SNHLY, CDR2 FYNNEI. J gave up 8 bases and V 2 bases, and 7 bases lay outside the gene matches. This CDR3 reads CASSEWRGGTYEQFF. The DNA of the CDR3 is TGTGCCAGCAGTGAATGGCGGGGGGGTACATATGAGCAGTTCTTC.

This clonotype was seen many times. V usage is TRBV5-4 and J usage is TRBJ2-2; 7 bases fit TRBD1. CDR1 and CDR2 (germline): SGHNT, YYREEE (reference sequence). This CDR3 comprises 13 residues. After removal of 6 bases from V and 5 bases from J, the junction contained 4 bases not matched to a gene. Here the CDR3 DNA reads TGTGCCAGCATAAAACAGGGGACCGGGGAGCTGTTTTTT. Residues: CASIKQGTGELFF.

By sample fraction, this clonotype is medium-sized. A much bigger clone sits one base away, suggesting this may be a read error. The gene calls are TRBV12-3 or TRBV12-4 and TRBJ1-2; D is ambiguous. This CDR3 has 13 amino acids. The ends were cut back, 6 bases at V and 7 bases at J, with 15 bases in the middle. The CDR3 sequence: CASSQTPPGGYTF. The CDR3 coding sequence is TGTGCCAGCAGCCAAACCCCCCCCGGTGGCTACACCTTC.

By share, this clonotype counts as large. J is TRBJ2-7 and V is TRBV7-9; 8 bases are shared with TRBD2. CDR3 length equals 14 residues. V lost 5 bases to trimming and J lost 6 bases; unmatched junction nucleotides: 9. Germline V gene data show CDR1 as SEHNR and CDR2 as FQNEAQ (reference sequence). CDR3 nucleotides: TGTGCCAGCAGCGCCCCAGCGGGGGTCGGCGAGCAGTACTTC. As protein: CASSAPAGVGEQYF.

This clonotype was counted many times. The V and J genes are TRBV11-2 and TRBJ1-2, with D possibly matching TRBD1 (5 bases). V lost 2 bases to trimming and J lost 5 bases, with 18 bases between them. Germline CDR1 SGHAT, CDR2 FQNNGV. The CDR3 has 16 amino acids. The CDR3 region has the DNA TGTGCCAGCAGCTTATATCGGGGGTTGGAGGTTTATGGCTACACCTTC. This encodes CASSLYRGLEVYGYTF.

The chain links TRBV29-1 to TRBJ1-1; TRBD1 aligns across 7 bases. The germline V gene has CDR1 SQVTM and CDR2 ANQGSEA. With V trimmed by 7 bases and J by 0 bases, 11 bases remained unmatched. This CDR3 has 15 residues. The CDR3 DNA sequence: TGCAGCGCACGGGACAGCGAGTTTTTGAACACTGAAGCTTTCTTT. Translation gives CSARDSEFLNTEAFF.

There are many counts of this clonotype. The CDR3 reads CATSRDLRFIAEAFF. CDR3 in DNA: TGTGCCACCAGCAGAGATCTCAGGTTTATCGCTGAAGCTTTCTTT. The rearrangement joins TRBV15 to TRBJ1-1; D unresolved. The CDR3 is made up of 15 amino acids. Trimming removed 0 bases at V and 6 bases at J, with 14 bases between. The germline gives CDR1 LNHNV, CDR2 YYDKDF (reference sequence).